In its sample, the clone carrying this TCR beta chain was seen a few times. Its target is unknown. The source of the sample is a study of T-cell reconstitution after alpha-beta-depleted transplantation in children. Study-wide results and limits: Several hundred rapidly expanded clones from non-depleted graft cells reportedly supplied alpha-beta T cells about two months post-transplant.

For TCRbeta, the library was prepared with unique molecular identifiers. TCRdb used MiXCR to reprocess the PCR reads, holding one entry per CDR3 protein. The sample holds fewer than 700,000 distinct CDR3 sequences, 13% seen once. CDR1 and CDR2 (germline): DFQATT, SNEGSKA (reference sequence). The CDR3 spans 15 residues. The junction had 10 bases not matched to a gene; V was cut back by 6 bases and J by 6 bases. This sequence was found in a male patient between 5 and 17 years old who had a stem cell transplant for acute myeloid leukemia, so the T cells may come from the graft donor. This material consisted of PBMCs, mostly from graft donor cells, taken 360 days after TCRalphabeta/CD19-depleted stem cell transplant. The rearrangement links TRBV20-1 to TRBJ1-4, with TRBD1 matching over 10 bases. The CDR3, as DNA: TGCAGTGCCACGACAGGGGGCGCGGTTCATGAAAAACTGTTTTTT. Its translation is CSATTGGAVHEKLFF.